This T cell receptor beta chain emerged from a study of T cells in Graves' hyperthyroidism and ophthalmopathy. Across the study: Pretreatment peripheral blood was obtained at initial diagnosis.

Clinical symptoms, serum thyroxine and TRAb, thyroid ultrasound and orbital computed tomography were used for the diagnoses. Amplification of TCR beta CDR3 regions used RNA as the template. A first-round RT-PCR of the TCR CDR3 used the HTBI primer set. TCRdb re-analysed the multiplex PCR reads in MiXCR, keeping a single row per CDR3 protein. The data contain hundreds of thousands of distinct CDR3 sequences, approximately 15% of them seen just once; the ten biggest clones take up around 55%. The germline V gene encodes CDR1 DFQATT and CDR2 SNEGSKA (reference sequence). The CDR3 loop spans 14 amino acids. The junction had 11 bases not matched to a gene; V was cut back by 7 bases and J by 9 bases. In its sample, this clonotype was seen many times. No antigen is known for it. General study findings and limits: Ophthalmopathy was separated from stable hyperthyroidism by a 13 V-J model. Researchers found most expanded thyroid clonotypes above 0.001 in blood as well.

This receptor was taken from a woman aged 55-69 years with Graves' ophthalmopathy. Material: blood. This chain uses TRBV20-1 with TRBJ1-6; 8 nucleotides align to TRBD1. The chain's CDR3 is CSVFQTGDSSPLHF. The CDR3 DNA is TGCAGTGTATTCCAGACAGGGGACTCTTCACCCCTCCACTTT.